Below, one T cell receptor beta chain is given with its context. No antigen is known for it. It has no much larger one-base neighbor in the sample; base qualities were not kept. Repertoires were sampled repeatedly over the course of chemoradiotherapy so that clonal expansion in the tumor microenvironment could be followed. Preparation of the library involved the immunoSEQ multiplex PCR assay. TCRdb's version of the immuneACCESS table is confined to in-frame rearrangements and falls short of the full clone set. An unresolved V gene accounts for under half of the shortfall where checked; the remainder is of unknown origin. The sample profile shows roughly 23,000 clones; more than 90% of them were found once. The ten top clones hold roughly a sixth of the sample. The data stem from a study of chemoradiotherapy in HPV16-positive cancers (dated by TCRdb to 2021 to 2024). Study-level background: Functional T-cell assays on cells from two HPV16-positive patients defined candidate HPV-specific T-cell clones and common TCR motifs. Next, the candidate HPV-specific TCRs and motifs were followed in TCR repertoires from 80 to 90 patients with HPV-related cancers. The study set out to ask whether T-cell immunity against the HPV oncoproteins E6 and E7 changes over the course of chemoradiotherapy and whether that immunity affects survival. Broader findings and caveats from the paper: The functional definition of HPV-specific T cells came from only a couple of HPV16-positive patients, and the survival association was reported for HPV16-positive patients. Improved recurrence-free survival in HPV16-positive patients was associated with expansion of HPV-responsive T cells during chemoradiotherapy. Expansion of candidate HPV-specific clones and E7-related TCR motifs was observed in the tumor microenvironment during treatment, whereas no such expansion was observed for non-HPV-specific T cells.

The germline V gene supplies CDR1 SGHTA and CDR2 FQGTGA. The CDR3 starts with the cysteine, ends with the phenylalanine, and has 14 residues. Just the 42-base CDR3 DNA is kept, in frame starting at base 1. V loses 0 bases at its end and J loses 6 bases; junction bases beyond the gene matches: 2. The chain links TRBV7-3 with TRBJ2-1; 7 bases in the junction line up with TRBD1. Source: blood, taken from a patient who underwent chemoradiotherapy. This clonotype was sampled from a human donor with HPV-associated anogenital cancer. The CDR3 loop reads CASSLTGQPNEQFF. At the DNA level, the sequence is TGTGCCAGCAGCTTAACGGGACAGCCCAATGAGCAGTTCTTC.